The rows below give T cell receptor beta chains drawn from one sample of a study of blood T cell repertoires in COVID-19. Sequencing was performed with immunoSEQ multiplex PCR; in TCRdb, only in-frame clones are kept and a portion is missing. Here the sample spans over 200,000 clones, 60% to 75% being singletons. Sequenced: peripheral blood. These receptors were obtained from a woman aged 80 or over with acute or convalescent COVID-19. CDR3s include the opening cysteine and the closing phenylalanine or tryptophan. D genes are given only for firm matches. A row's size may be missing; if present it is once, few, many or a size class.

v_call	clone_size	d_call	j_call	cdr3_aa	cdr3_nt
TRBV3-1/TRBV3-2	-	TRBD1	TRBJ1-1	CASSQRTGGGENTEAFF	TGTGCCAGCAGCCAACGGACAGGGGGCGGTGAGAACACTGAAGCTTTCTTT
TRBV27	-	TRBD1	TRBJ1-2	CASSPRPGQPNYGYTF	TGTGCCAGCAGCCCGCGACCGGGACAGCCCAACTATGGCTACACCTTC
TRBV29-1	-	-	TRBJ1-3	CSVGQGNTIYF	TGCAGCGTCGGACAGGGAAACACCATATATTTT
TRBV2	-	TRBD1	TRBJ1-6	CASSEDPGGKSPLHF	TGTGCCAGCAGTGAAGATCCAGGGGGCAAATCACCCCTCCACTTT
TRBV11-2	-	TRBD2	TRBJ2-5	CASSLSSGPETQYF	TGTGCCAGCAGTCTCTCTAGCGGGCCAGAGACCCAGTACTTC
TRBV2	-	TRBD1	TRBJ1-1	CASSGPQGEAFF	TGTGCCAGCAGTGGACCACAGGGGGAAGCTTTCTTT
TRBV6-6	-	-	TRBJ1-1	CAGTQRENTEAFF	TGTGCAGGCACACAGAGAGAGAACACTGAAGCTTTCTTT
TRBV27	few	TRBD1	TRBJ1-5	CASSLRGRGLEHF	TGTGCCAGCAGTTTACGGGGCAGGGGGCTAGAGCATTTT
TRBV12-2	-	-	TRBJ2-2	CASRFAGLAGMTGELFF	TGTGCAAGTCGCTTTGCGGGGCTAGCCGGTATGACCGGGGAGCTGTTTTTT
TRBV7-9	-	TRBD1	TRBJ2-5	CASSQGQVQQETQYF	TGTGCCAGCAGCCAGGGACAGGTACAACAAGAGACCCAGTACTTC
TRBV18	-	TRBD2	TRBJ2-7	CASSPWEGSTDEQYF	TGTGCCAGCTCACCTTGGGAGGGTTCGACAGACGAGCAGTACTTC
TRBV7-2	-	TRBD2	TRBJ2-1	CASSLSGGNYNEQFF	TGTGCCAGCAGCTTAAGCGGGGGGAACTACAATGAGCAGTTCTTC
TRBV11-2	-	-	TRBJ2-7	CASSLGRVGTDPYEQYF	TGTGCCAGCAGCTTAGGGAGGGTGGGGACAGACCCCTACGAGCAGTACTTC
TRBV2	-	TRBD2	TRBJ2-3	CASNQLAGRTDTQYF	TGTGCCAGCAACCAACTAGCGGGACGCACAGATACGCAGTATTTT
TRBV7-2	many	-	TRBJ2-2	CASSFTSNTGELFF	TGTGCCAGCAGCTTTACCAGTAACACCGGGGAGCTGTTTTTT
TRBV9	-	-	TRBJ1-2	CASSVQQGLAIYGYTF	TGTGCCAGCAGCGTCCAACAGGGCCTAGCTATCTATGGCTACACCTTC
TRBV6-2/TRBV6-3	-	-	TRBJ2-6	CASSRGSSGANVLTF	TGTGCCAGCAGCCGAGGGTCCTCTGGGGCCAACGTCCTGACTTTC